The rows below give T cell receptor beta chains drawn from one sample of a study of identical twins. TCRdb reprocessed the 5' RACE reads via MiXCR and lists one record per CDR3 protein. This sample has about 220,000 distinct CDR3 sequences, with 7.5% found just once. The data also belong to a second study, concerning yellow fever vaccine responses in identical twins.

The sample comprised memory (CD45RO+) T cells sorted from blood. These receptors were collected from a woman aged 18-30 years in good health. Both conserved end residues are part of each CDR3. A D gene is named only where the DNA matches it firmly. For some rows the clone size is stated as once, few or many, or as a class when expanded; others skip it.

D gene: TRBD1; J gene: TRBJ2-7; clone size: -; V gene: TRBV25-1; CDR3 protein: CASRAGTGVYEQYF; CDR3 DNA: TGTGCCAGCAGAGCCGGGACAGGGGTGTACGAGCAGTACTTC
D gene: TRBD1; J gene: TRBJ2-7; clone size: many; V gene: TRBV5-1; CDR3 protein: CASSLTGVGVIEQYF; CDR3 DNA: TGCGCCAGCAGCCTAACAGGGGTCGGAGTTATCGAGCAGTACTTC
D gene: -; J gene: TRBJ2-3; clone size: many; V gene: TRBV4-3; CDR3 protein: CASSQIQGSGTDTQYF; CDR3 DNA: TGCGCCAGCAGCCAAATACAGGGTAGTGGGACAGATACGCAGTATTTT
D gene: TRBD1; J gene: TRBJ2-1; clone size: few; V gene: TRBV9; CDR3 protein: CASSVGQGFYHEYNEQFF; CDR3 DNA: TGTGCCAGCAGCGTAGGACAGGGGTTCTATCACGAGTACAATGAGCAGTTCTTC
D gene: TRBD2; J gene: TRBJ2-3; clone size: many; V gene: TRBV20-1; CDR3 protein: CSAITGTSKSTDTQYF; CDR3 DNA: TGCAGTGCTATAACCGGGACTAGTAAAAGCACAGATACGCAGTATTTT
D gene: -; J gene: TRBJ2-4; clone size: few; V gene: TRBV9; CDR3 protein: CASSVADGGQAKNIQYF; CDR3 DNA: TGTGCCAGCAGCGTAGCGGATGGAGGCCAAGCCAAAAACATTCAGTACTTC
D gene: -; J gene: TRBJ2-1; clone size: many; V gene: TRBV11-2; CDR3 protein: CASSLDRVRGPYNEQFF; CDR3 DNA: TGTGCCAGCAGCTTAGATCGTGTGAGAGGACCCTACAATGAGCAGTTCTTC
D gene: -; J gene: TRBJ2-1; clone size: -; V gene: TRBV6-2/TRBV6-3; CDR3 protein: CASRGQGSYNEQFF; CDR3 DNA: TGTGCCAGCAGAGGACAAGGCTCCTACAATGAGCAGTTCTTC
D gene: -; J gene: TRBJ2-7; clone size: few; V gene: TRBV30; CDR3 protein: CAWSPSLARGEQYF; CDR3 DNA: TGTGCCTGGAGCCCATCATTGGCCCGTGGCGAGCAGTACTTC
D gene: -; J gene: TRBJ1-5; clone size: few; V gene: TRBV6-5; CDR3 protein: CASSYPGVGNNQPQHF; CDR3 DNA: TGTGCCAGCAGTTACCCCGGGGTGGGCAACAATCAGCCCCAGCATTTT
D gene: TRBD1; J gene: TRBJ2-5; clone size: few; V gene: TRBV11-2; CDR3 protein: CASSYRRGQGQETQYF; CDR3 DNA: TGTGCCAGCAGCTACAGAAGGGGACAGGGGCAAGAGACCCAGTACTTC
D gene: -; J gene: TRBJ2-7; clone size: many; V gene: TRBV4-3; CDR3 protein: CASSQKTGYNYEQYF; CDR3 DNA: TGCGCCAGCAGCCAGAAAACAGGGTATAACTACGAGCAGTACTTC
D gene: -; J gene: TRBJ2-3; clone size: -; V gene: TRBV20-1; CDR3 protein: CSASTGTSTDTQYF; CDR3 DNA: TGCAGTGCTTCCACCGGGACTAGCACAGATACGCAGTATTTT
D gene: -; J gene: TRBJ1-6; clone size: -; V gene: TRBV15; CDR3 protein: CATSSQTGYNSPLHF; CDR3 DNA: TGTGCCACCAGCAGCCAGACAGGTTATAATTCACCCCTCCACTTT
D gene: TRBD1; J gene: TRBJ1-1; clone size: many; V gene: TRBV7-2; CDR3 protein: CASSIDRGRGEAFF; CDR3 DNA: TGTGCCAGCAGCATCGACAGGGGGCGAGGTGAAGCTTTCTTT
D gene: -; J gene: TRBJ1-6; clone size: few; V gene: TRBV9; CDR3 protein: CASSVDGNSPLHF; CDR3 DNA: TGTGCCAGCAGCGTAGATGGTAATTCACCCCTCCACTTT
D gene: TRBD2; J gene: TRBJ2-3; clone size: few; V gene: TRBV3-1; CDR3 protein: CASSRAGGPTDTQYF; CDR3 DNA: TGTGCCAGCAGCCGGGCGGGGGGCCCCACAGATACGCAGTATTTT
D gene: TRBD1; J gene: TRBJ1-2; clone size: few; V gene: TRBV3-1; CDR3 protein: CASRTGGNYGYTF; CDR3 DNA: TGTGCCAGCAGGACAGGGGGTAACTATGGCTACACCTTC
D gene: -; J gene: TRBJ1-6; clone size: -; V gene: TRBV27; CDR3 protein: CASSPRTDNSPLLF; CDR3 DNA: TGTGCCAGCAGTCCTAGGACAGATAATTCACCCCTCCTCTTT
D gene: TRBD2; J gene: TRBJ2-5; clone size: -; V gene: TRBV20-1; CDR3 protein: CSVPSGKVETQYF; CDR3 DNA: TGCAGTGTCCCGAGCGGGAAGGTTGAGACCCAGTACTTC
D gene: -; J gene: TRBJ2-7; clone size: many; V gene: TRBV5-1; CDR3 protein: CASSLAGTTTYEQYF; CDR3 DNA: TGCGCCAGCAGCTTGGCAGGGACAACGACCTACGAGCAGTACTTC
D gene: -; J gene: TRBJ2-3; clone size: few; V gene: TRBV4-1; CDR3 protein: CASSPEGPDTQYF; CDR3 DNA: TGCGCCAGCAGCCCCGAGGGGCCAGATACGCAGTATTTT
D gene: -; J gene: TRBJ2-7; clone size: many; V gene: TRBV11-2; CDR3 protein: CASSFRGEQYF; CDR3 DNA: TGTGCCAGCAGCTTCCGAGGAGAGCAGTACTTC
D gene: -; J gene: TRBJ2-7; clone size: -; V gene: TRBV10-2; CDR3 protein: CASSGLESYEQYF; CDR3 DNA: TGCGCCAGCAGTGGATTAGAGTCCTACGAGCAGTACTTC
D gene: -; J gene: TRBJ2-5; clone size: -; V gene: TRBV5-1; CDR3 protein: CASSMGHTWGTQETQYF; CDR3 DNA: TGCGCCAGCAGCATGGGCCACACGTGGGGGACCCAAGAGACCCAGTACTTC
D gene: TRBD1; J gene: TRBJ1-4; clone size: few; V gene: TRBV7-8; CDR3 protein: CASSGQGAHNEKLFF; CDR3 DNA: TGTGCCAGCAGCGGACAGGGGGCTCATAATGAAAAACTGTTTTTT
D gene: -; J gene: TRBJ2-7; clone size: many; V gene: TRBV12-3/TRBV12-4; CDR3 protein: CASGHYGPSKSEQYF; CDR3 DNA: TGTGCCAGCGGGCACTACGGCCCCTCTAAATCAGAGCAGTACTTC
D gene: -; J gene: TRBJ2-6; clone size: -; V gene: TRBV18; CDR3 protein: CASSSQQGSGANVLTF; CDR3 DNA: TGTGCCAGCTCGTCTCAGCAAGGGTCTGGGGCCAACGTCCTGACTTTC
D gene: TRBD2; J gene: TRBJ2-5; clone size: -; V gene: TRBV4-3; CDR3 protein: CASSPGSGGSQETQYF; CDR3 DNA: TGCGCCAGCAGCCCCGGTAGCGGGGGGAGCCAAGAGACCCAGTACTTC
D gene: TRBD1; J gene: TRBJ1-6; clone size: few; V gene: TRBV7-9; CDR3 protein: CASSKTGDHSPLHF; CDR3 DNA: TGTGCCAGCAGCAAGACAGGGGACCATTCACCCCTCCACTTT
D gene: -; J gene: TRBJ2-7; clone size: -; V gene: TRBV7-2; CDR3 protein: CASTPQGAGVSEQYF; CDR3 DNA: TGTGCCAGCACCCCCCAGGGGGCGGGAGTTTCCGAGCAGTACTTC
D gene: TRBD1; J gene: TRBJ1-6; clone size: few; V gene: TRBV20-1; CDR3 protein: CSARKTGGGNSPLHF; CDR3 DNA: TGCAGTGCTAGAAAGACAGGGGGCGGTAATTCACCCCTCCACTTT
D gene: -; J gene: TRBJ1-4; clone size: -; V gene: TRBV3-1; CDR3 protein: CASSQGHNEKLFF; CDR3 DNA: TGTGCCAGCAGCCAAGGACATAATGAAAAACTGTTTTTT
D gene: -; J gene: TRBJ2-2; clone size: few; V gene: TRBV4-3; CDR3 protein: CASSRGQEGGELFF; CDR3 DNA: TGCGCCAGCAGCCGCGGACAGGAGGGGGGGGAGCTGTTTTTT
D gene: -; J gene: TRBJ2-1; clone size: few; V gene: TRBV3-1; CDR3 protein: CASSHRDEQFF; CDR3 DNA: TGTGCCAGCAGCCACAGGGATGAGCAGTTCTTC
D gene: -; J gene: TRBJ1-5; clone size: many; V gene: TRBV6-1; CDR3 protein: CASSEQNSNQPQHF; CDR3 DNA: TGTGCCAGCAGTGAACAGAATAGCAATCAGCCCCAGCATTTT
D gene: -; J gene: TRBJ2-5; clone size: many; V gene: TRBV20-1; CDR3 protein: CSVLLSGSGQETQYF; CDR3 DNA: TGCAGTGTCCTCCTTTCCGGGAGTGGGCAAGAGACCCAGTACTTC
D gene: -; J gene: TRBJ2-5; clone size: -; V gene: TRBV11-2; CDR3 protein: CASSLNWGTETQYF; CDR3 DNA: TGTGCCAGCAGCTTAAATTGGGGAACAGAGACCCAGTACTTC
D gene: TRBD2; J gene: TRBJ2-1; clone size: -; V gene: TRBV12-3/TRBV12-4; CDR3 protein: CASRFSGRQNEQFF; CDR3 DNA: TGTGCCAGCAGGTTTAGCGGGAGACAGAATGAGCAGTTCTTC
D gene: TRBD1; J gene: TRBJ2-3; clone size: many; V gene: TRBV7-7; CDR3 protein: CASSLRQGGTDTQYF; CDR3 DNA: TGTGCTAGCAGCTTACGACAGGGAGGCACAGATACGCAGTATTTT
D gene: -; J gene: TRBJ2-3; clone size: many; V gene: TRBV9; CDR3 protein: CASSVAPDGHTQYF; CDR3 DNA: TGTGCCAGCAGCGTAGCCCCTGACGGGCATACGCAGTATTTT
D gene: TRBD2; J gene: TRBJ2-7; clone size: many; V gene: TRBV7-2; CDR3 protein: CASSFTWTSGRADEQYF; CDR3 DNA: TGTGCCAGCAGCTTCACATGGACTAGCGGGAGGGCCGACGAGCAGTACTTC
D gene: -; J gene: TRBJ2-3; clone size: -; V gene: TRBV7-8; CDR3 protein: CASRPDRFGADTQYF; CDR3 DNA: TGTGCCAGCAGGCCTGACAGGTTTGGCGCAGATACGCAGTATTTT
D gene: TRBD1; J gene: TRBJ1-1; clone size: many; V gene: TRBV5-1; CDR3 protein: CASSLMTGDATEAFF; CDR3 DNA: TGCGCCAGCAGCTTAATGACAGGGGATGCCACTGAAGCTTTCTTT
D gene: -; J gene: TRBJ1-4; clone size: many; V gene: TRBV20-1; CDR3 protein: CSARSSRAVEKLFF; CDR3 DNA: TGCAGTGCTAGGTCTAGCAGGGCAGTGGAAAAACTGTTTTTT
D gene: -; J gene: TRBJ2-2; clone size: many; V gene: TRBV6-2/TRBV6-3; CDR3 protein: CASSLSDSGELFF; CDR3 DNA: TGTGCCAGCAGTCTATCCGACAGCGGGGAGCTGTTTTTT
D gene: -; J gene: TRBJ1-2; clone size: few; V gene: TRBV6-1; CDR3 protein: CASSEGPDRGGYGYTF; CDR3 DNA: TGTGCCAGCAGTGAAGGACCGGACAGAGGTGGCTATGGCTACACCTTC
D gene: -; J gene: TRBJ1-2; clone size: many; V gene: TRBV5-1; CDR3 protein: CASSLTPNYGYTF; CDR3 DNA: TGCGCCAGCAGCCTGACACCTAACTATGGCTACACCTTC
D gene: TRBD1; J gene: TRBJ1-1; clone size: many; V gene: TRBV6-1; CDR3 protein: CASRGQGVWNTEAFF; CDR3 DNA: TGTGCCAGCAGGGGACAGGGGGTCTGGAACACTGAAGCTTTCTTT
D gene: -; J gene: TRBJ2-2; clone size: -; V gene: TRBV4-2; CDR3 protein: CASAKTGSNTGELFF; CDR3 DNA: TGTGCCAGCGCAAAGACAGGCTCTAACACCGGGGAGCTGTTTTTT
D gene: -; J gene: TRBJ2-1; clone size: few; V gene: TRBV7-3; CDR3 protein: CASSLNHGQEQFF; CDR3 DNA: TGTGCCAGCAGCTTAAATCATGGACAGGAGCAGTTCTTC
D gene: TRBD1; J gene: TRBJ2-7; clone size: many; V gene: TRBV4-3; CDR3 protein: CASSLRQGAYEQYF; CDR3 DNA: TGCGCCAGCAGCCTACGACAGGGAGCCTACGAGCAGTACTTC
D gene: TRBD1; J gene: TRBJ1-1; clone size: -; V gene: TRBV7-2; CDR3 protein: CASSLVGTGAFF; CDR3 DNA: TGTGCCAGCAGCTTAGTGGGGACAGGAGCTTTCTTT
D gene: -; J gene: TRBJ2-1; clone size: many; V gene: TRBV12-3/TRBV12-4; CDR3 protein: CASSLYWGLDNEQFF; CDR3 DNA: TGTGCCAGCAGCCTCTATTGGGGCCTGGACAATGAGCAGTTCTTC
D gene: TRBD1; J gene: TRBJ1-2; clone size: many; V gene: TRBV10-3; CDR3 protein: CAITPGQGDYGYTF; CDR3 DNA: TGTGCCATCACCCCGGGACAGGGGGACTATGGCTACACCTTC
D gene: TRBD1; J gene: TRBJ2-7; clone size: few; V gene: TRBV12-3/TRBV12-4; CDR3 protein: CASSPGTGVGEQYF; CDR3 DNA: TGTGCCAGCAGTCCGGGGACAGGGGTGGGTGAGCAGTACTTC
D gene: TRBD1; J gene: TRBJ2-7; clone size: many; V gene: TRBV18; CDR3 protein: CASSRDRVREQYF; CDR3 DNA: TGTGCCAGCTCACGGGACAGGGTTAGGGAGCAGTACTTC